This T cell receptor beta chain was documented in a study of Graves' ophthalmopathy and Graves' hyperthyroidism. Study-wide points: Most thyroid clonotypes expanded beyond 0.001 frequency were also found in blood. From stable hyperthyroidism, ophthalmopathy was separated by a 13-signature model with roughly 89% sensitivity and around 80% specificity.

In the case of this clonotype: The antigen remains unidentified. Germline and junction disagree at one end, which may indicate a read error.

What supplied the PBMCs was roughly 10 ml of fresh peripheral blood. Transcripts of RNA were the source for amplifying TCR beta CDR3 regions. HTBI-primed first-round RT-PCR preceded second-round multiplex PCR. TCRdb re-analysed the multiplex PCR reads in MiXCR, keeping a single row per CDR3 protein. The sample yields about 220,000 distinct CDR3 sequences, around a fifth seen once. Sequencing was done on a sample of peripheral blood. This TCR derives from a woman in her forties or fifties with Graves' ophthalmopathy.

The CDR3 reads CASSSSLDTLYF. In nucleotides, the CDR3 is TGTGCCAGCAGCTCGTCCTTAGATACGCTGTATTTT. This chain uses TRBV7-2 with TRBJ2-3; no definite D call. This CDR3 contains 12 residues. Germline loops: CDR1 SGHTA, CDR2 FQGNSA.